This T cell receptor (beta chain) appears in the sequencing data of a study of control samples from healthy donors and cancer patients. The CDR3 has 14 residues. Germline-derived CDR1 and CDR2 are SEHNR and FQNEAQ (reference sequence). Trimming pared 5 bases from V and 4 bases from J, leaving 12 bases between. The table came from immunoSEQ multiplex PCR; TCRdb's copy has only in-frame clones and leaves some out. Among 150,000 to 200,000 clones listed, 88% were seen once. Input material: blood. The chain carries TRBV7-9 and TRBJ2-1; D might be TRBD1 (6 bases). The source of this sequence is a man younger than 35 in good health. CDR3 amino acids: CASSLSTGYNEQFF. CDR3 bases: TGTGCCAGCAGCCTATCGACAGGATACAATGAGCAGTTCTTC.